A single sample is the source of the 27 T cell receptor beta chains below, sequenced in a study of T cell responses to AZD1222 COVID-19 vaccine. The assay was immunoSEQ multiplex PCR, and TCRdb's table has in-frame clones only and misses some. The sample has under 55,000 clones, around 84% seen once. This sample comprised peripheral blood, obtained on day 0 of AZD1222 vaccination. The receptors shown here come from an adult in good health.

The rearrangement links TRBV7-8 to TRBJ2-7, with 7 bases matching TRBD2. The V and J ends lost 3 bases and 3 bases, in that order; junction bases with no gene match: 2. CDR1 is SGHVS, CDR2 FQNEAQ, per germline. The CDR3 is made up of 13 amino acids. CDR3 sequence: CASSLSSGYEQYF. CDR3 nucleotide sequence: TGTGCCAGCAGCTTGTCTAGCGGCTACGAGCAGTACTTC.

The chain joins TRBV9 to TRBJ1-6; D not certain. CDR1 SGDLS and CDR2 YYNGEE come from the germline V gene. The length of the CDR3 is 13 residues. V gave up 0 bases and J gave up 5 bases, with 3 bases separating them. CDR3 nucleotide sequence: TGTGCCAGCAGCGTAGGGGATAATTCACCCCTCCACTTT. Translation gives CASSVGDNSPLHF.

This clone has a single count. Here the CDR3 reads CASSLNRGVGGDEQFF. CDR3 coding DNA: TGTGCCAGCAGCTTAAATCGGGGAGTCGGCGGCGATGAGCAGTTCTTC. The rearrangement joins TRBV5-4 to TRBJ2-1; a weak D match, TRBD2 (5 bases). CDR3 length: 16 residues. The germline V and J ends were trimmed by 2 bases and 8 bases, with 20 bases remaining between them. Germline values: CDR1 SGHNT, CDR2 YYREEE (reference sequence). The full variable domain, completed using reference TRBV5-4 and TRBJ2-1, is ETGVTQSPTHLIKTRGQQVTLRCSSQSGHNTVSWYQQALGQGPQFIFQYYREEENGRGNFPPRFSGLQFPNYSSELNVNALELDDSALYLCASSLNRGVGGDEQFFGPGTRLTVL.

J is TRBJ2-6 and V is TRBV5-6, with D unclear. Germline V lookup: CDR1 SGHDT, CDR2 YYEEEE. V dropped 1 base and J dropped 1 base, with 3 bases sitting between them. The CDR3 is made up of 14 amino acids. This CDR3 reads CASSLWSGANVLTF. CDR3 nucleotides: TGTGCCAGCAGCTTGTGGTCTGGGGCCAACGTCCTGACTTTC.

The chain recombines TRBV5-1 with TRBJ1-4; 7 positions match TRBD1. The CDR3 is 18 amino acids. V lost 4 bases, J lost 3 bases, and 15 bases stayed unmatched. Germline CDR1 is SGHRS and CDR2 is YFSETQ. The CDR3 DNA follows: TGCGCCAGCAGCCTGTATAGTCTCCGGGACAGCCCTAATGAAAAACTGTTTTTT. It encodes CASSLYSLRDSPNEKLFF.

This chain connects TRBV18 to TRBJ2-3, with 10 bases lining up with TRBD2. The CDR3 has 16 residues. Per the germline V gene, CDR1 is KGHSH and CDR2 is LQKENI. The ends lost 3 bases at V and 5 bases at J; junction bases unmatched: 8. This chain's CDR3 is CASSPLAGGGGDTQYF. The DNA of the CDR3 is TGTGCCAGCTCACCTTTAGCGGGAGGCGGTGGAGATACGCAGTATTTT.

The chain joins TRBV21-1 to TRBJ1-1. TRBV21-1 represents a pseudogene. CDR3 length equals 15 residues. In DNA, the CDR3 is TGTGCCAGCAGCCCCCGGGGGGAACAGATAGGTAAAGCTTTCTTT. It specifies CASSPRGEQIGKAFF.

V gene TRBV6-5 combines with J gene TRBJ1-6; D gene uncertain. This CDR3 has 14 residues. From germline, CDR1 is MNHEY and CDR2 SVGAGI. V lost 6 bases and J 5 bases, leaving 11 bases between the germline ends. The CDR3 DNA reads TGTGCCAGCAGATCCCCGGGCCATAATTCACCCCTCCACTTT. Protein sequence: CASRSPGHNSPLHF.

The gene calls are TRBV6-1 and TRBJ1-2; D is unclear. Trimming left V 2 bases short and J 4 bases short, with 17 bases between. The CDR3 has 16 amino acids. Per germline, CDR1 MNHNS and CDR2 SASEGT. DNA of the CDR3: TGTGCCAGCAGTGAACGCGACACCATGAGAATCTATGGCTACACCTTC. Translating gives CASSERDTMRIYGYTF.

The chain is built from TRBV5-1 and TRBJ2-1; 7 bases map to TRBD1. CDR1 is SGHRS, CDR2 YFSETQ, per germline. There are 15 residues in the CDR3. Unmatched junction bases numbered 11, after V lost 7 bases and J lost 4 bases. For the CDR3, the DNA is TGCGCCAGCCGGGACGCCACAGGGGCTTACAATGAGCAGTTCTTC. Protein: CASRDATGAYNEQFF.

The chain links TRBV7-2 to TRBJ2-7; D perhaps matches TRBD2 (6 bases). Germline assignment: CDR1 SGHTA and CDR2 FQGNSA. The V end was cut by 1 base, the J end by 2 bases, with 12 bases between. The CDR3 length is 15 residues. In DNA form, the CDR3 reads TGTGCCAGCAGCTTAGTCGGGACTGTTCCCTACGAGCAGTACTTC. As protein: CASSLVGTVPYEQYF.

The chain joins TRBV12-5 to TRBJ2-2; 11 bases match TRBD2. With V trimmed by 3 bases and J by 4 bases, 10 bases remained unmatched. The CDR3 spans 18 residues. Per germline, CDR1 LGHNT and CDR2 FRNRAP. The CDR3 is CASGLTAPSGRFTGELFF. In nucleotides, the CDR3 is TGTGCTAGTGGTTTAACCGCCCCTAGCGGGAGGTTCACCGGGGAGCTGTTTTTT.

CDR3 DNA sequence: TGTGCCAGCAGTCCAGACCTGACAGGGAGCTACACCTTC. This translates into CASSPDLTGSYTF. This chain uses TRBV28 with TRBJ1-2, with 7 nucleotides matching TRBD1. Germline trimming cut 5 bases from V and 9 bases from J; bases unmatched to any gene: 9. Germline V gives CDR1 MDHEN, CDR2 SYDVKM. The CDR3 loop spans 13 amino acids.

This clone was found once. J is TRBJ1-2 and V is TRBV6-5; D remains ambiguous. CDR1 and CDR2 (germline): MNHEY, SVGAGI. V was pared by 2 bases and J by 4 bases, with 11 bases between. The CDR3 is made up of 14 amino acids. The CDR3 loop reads CASSYRGIGYGYTF. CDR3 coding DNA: TGTGCCAGCAGTTACCGAGGGATTGGCTATGGCTACACCTTC.

The CDR3 coding sequence is TGTGCCAGCACCCCTTTGCCCGGCCTGGTCAATGAGCAGTTCTTC. It specifies CASTPLPGLVNEQFF. The V call is TRBV7-2, the J call TRBJ2-1, with D uncertain. Germline V gene lookup returns CDR1 SGHTA and CDR2 FQGNSA. The length of the CDR3 is 15 residues. V was cut by 7 bases and J by 6 bases, with 19 bases left in between.

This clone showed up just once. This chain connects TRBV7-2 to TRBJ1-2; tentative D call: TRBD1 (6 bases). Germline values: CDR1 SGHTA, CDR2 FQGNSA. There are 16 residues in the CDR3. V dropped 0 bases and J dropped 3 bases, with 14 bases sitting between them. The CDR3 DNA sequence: TGTGCCAGCAGCTTAGCGCTCGGACAGTCTTACTATGGCTACACCTTC. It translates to CASSLALGQSYYGYTF.

Here the CDR3 reads CASSANRGYNEQFF. The CDR3 region has the DNA TGTGCCAGCAGCGCGAACAGGGGCTACAATGAGCAGTTCTTC. The V and J genes are TRBV7-8 and TRBJ2-1, with 7 nucleotides matching TRBD1. CDR1 and CDR2 (germline): SGHVS, FQNEAQ. V trimming: 5 bases; J trimming: 3 bases; junction bases outside the gene matches: 4. CDR3 length: 14 residues.

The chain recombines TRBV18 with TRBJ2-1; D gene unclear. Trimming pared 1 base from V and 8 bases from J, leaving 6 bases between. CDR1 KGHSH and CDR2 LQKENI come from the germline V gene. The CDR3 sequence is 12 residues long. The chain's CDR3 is CASSPQRDEQFF. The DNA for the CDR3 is TGTGCCAGCTCACCACAACGGGATGAGCAGTTCTTC. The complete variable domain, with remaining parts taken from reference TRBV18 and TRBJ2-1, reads NAGVMQNPRHLVRRRGQEARLRCSPMKGHSHVYWYRQLPEEGLKFMVYLQKENIIDESGMPKERFSAEFPKEGPSILRIQQVVRGDSAAYFCASSPQRDEQFFGPGTRLTVL.

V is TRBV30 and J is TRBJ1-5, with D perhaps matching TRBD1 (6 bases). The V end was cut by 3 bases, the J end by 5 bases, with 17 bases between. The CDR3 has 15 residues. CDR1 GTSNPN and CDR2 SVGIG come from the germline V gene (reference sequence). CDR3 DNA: TGTGCCTGGAGCAGAGGAGGGGGGGCCTATCAGCCCCAGCATTTT. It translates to CAWSRGGGAYQPQHF.

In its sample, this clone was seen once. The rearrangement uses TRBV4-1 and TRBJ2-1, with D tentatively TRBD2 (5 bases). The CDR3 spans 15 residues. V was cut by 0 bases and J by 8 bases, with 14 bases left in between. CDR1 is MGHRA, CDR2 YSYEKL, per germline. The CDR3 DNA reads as TGCGCCAGCAGCCAAGATCGGGGAACAGCCGATGAGCAGTTCTTC. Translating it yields CASSQDRGTADEQFF.

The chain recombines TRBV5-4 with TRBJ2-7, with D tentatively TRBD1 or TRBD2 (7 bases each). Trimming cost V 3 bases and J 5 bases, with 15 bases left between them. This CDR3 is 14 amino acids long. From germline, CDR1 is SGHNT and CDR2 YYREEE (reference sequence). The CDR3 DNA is TGTGCCAGCAGCTGGGACAGAGCGGGGAACGAGCAGTACTTC. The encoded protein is CASSWDRAGNEQYF.

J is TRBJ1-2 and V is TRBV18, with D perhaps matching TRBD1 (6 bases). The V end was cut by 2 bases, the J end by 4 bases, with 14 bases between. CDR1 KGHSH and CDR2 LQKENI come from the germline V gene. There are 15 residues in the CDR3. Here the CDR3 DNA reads TGTGCCAGCTCACCAGGGGGCGACGGGGGCTATGGCTACACCTTC. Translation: CASSPGGDGGYGYTF. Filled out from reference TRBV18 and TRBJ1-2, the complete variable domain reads NAGVMQNPRHLVRRRGQEARLRCSPMKGHSHVYWYRQLPEEGLKFMVYLQKENIIDESGMPKERFSAEFPKEGPSILRIQQVVRGDSAAYFCASSPGGDGGYGYTFGSGTRLTVV.

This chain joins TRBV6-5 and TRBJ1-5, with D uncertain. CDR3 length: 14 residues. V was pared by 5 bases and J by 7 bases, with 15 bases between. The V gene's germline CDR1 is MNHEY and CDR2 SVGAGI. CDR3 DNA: TGTGCCAGCAGTACGTCTGCCAGAGGCCAGCCCCAGCATTTT. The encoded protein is CASSTSARGQPQHF.

This chain's CDR3 is CASSVVGSPEAFF. The CDR3 bases are TGTGCCAGCAGCGTAGTGGGGTCCCCTGAAGCTTTCTTT. The rearrangement uses TRBV9 and TRBJ1-1; D ambiguous. Trimming removed 0 bases at V and 6 bases at J, with 9 bases between. In germline, CDR1 is SGDLS, CDR2 YYNGEE. The CDR3 covers 13 residues. The variable domain in full, with the rest retrieved from reference TRBV9 and TRBJ1-1, is DSGVTQTPKHLITATGQRVTLRCSPRSGDLSVYWYQQSLDQGLQFLIQYYNGEERAKGNILERFSAQQFPDLHSELNLSSLELGDSALYFCASSVVGSPEAFFGQGTRLTVV.

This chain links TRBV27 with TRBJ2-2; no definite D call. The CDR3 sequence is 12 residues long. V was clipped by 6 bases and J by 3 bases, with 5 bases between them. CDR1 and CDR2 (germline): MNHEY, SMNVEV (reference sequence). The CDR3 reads CASRRYTGELFF. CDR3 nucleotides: TGTGCCAGCAGGCGCTACACCGGGGAGCTGTTTTTT.

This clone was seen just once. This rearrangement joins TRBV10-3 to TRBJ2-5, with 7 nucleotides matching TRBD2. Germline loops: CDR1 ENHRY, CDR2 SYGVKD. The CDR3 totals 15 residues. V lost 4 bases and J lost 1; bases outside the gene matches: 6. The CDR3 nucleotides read TGTGCCATCAGTGGGGCGGGCGGGGGCCAAGAGACCCAGTACTTC. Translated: CAISGAGGGQETQYF.

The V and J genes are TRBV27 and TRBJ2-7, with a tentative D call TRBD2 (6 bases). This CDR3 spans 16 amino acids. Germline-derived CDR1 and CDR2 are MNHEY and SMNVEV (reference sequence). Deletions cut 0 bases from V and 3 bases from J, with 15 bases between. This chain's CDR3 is CASSLSGIGGNYEQYF. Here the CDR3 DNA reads TGTGCCAGCAGTTTATCGGGAATCGGCGGGAACTACGAGCAGTACTTC.